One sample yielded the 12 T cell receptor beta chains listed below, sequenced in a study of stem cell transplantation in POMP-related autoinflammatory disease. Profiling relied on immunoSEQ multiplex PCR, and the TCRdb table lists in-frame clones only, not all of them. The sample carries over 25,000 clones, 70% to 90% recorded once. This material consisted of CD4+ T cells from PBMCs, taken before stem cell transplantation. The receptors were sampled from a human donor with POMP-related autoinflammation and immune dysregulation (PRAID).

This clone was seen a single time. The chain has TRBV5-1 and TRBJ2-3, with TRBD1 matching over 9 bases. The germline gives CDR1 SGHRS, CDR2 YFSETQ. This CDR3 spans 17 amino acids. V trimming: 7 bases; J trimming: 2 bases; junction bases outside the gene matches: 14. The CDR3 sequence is CASGQSGQGRATDTQYF. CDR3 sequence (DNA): TGCGCCAGCGGACAATCGGGACAGGGCCGAGCCACAGATACGCAGTATTTT.

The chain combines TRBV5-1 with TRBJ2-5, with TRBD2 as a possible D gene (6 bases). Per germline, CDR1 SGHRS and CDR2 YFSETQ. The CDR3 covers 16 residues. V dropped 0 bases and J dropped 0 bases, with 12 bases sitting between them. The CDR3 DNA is TGCGCCAGCAGCTTGGCCGGGACTCGAAACCAAGAGACCCAGTACTTC. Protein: CASSLAGTRNQETQYF.

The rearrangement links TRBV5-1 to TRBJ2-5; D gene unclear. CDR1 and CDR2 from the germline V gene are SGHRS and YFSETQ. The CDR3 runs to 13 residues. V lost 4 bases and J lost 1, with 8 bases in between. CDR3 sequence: CASSGQSQETQYF. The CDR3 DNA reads TGCGCCAGCAGCGGCCAGTCCCAAGAGACCCAGTACTTC.

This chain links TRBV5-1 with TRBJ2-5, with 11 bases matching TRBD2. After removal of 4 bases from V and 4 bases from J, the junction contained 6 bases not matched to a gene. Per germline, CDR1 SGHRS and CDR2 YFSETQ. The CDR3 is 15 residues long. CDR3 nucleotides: TGCGCCAGCAGCCCTCTAGCGGGAGGAGGAGAGACCCAGTACTTC. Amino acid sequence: CASSPLAGGGETQYF.

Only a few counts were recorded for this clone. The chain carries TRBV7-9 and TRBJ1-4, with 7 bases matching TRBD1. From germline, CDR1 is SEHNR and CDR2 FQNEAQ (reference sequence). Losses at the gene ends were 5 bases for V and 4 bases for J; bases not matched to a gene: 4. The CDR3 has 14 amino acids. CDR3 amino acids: CASSRTGFNEKLFF. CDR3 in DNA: TGTGCCAGCAGCAGGACAGGTTTTAATGAAAAACTGTTTTTT.

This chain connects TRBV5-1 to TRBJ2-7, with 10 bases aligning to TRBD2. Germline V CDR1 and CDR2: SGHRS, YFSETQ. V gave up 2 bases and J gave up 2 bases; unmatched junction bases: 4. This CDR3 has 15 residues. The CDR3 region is CASSFLAGEAYEQYF. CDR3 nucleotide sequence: TGCGCCAGCAGCTTTCTAGCGGGAGAGGCCTACGAGCAGTACTTC.

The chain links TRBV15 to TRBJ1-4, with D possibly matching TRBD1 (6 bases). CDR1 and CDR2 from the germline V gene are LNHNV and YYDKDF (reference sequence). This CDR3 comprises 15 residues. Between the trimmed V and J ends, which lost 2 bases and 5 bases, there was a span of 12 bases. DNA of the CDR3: TGTGCCACCAGCAGAAGCACCGGGACAAATGAAAAACTGTTTTTT. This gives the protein CATSRSTGTNEKLFF.

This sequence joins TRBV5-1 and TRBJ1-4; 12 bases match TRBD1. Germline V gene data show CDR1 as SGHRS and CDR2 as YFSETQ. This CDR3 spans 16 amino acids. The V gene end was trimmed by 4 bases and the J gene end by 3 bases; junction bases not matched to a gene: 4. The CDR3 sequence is CASSLGQGAANEKLFF. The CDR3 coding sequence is TGCGCCAGCAGCCTGGGACAGGGGGCGGCTAATGAAAAACTGTTTTTT.

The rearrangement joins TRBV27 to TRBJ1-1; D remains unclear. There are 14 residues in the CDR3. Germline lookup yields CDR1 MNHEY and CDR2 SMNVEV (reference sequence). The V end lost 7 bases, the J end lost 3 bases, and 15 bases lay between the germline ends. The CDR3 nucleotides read TGTGCCAGCATGCCGGTGAGAGCGCACACTGAAGCTTTCTTT. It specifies CASMPVRAHTEAFF.

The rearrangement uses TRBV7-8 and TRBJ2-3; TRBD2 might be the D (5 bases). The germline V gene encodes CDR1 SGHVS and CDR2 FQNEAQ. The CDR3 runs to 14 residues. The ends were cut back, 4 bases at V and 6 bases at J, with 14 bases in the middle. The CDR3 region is CASSYGEVGDTQYF. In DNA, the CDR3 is TGTGCCAGCAGCTACGGGGAAGTTGGGGATACGCAGTATTTT. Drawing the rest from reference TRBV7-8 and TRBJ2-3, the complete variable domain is GAGVSQSPRYKVAKRGQDVALRCDPISGHVSLFWYQQALGQGPEFLTYFQNEAQLDKSGLPSDRFFAERPEGSVSTLKIQRTQQEDSAVYLCASSYGEVGDTQYFGPGTRLTVL.

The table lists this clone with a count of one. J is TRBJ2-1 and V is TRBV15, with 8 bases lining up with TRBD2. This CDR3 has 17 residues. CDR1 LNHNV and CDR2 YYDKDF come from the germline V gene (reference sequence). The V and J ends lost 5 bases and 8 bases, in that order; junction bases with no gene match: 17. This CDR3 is CATSGSEIAGTRYEQFF. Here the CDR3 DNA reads TGTGCCACCAGCGGGTCCGAGATAGCGGGAACTAGGTATGAGCAGTTCTTC.

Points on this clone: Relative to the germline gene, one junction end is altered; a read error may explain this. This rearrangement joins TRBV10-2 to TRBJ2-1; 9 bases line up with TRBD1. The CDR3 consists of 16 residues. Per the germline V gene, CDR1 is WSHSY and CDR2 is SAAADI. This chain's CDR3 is CASREYRGHLYNEQFF. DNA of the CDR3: TGCGCCAGCAGGGAGTACAGGGGGCACCTCTACAATGAGCAGTTCTTC.